A selection of T cell receptor beta chains follows, all from one sample in a study of cytomegalovirus exposure and HLA in healthy donors. Data came from immunoSEQ multiplex PCR; TCRdb stores just in-frame clones and leaves some out. The sample table includes roughly 78,000 clones. Sequences were obtained from PBMCs. All receptors derive from a boy aged 10-17 years in good health and CMV-seronegative. Both conserved end residues are part of each CDR3. The D gene is left open where the match is weak.

v_gene	j_gene	d_gene	CDR3aa	CDR3nt
TRBV30	TRBJ2-7	NA	CAWSRDTPYEQYF	TGTGCCTGGAGTCGGGACACCCCCTACGAGCAGTACTTC
TRBV5-4	TRBJ2-2	NA	CASSLDIFTGELFF	TGTGCCAGCAGCTTGGATATTTTCACCGGGGAGCTGTTTTTT
TRBV19	TRBJ2-2	NA	CASSTGGVPTGELFF	TGTGCCAGTAGTACCGGAGGAGTACCCACCGGGGAGCTGTTTTTT
TRBV7-9	TRBJ1-2	NA	CASSSGSNF	TGTGCCAGCAGCTCGGGTTCGAACTTC
TRBV19	TRBJ1-3	NA	CASSLQGSGNTIYF	TGTGCCAGTAGCCTACAGGGATCCGGAAACACCATATATTTT
TRBV5-1	TRBJ1-1	NA	CASSETPNTEAFF	TGCGCCAGCAGCGAGACACCGAACACTGAAGCTTTCTTT
TRBV10-2	TRBJ1-2	NA	CASRTDSYGYTF	TGCGCCAGCAGAACGGACAGCTATGGCTACACCTTC
TRBV19	TRBJ1-5	NA	CASKEGRFGNQPQHF	TGTGCCAGTAAGGAGGGAAGGTTTGGCAATCAGCCCCAGCATTTT
TRBV15	TRBJ2-1	NA	CATSRIRQYNEQFF	TGTGCCACCAGCAGGATTAGACAGTACAATGAGCAGTTCTTC
TRBV5-6	TRBJ2-6	NA	CASSMGRDSGANVLTF	TGTGCCAGCAGCATGGGACGGGACTCTGGGGCCAACGTCCTGACTTTC
TRBV4-1	TRBJ1-6	NA	CASSHRDTPLHF	TGCGCCAGCAGCCACAGGGATACACCCCTCCACTTT
TRBV10-2	TRBJ1-1	NA	CASSEPVGDIMNTEAFF	TGCGCCAGCAGTGAGCCCGTAGGGGACATCATGAACACTGAAGCTTTCTTT
TRBV10-1	TRBJ1-1	NA	CASIRGKAFF	TGCGCCAGTATCAGGGGAAAAGCTTTCTTT
TRBV30	TRBJ1-2	NA	CAWSGGRGGDHLIYGYTF	TGTGCCTGGAGTGGAGGGCGCGGGGGCGACCACTTAATCTATGGCTACACCTTC
TRBV4-2	TRBJ2-7	NA	CASSQAGAYEQYF	TGTGCCAGCAGCCAAGCGGGAGCGTACGAGCAGTACTTC
TRBV5-6	TRBJ1-2	TRBD1	CASSSDRGRDGYTF	TGTGCCAGCAGCTCAGACAGGGGGCGAGATGGCTACACCTTC
TRBV19	TRBJ1-2	NA	CASSYGRTVYGYTF	TGTGCCAGTAGTTACGGCAGGACAGTCTATGGCTACACCTTC
TRBV7-9	TRBJ1-1	NA	CASSPARMNTEAFF	TGTGCCAGCAGCCCCGCTAGAATGAACACTGAAGCTTTCTTT
TRBV9	TRBJ2-3	NA	CASSVGSSDTQYF	TGTGCCAGCAGCGTAGGGAGTTCAGATACGCAGTATTTT
TRBV21-1	TRBJ2-5	NA	CASLNRHAEETQYF	TGTGCCAGCCTAAACCGGCACGCGGAAGAGACCCAGTACTTC
TRBV6-5	TRBJ2-2	NA	CASSYWQGSGELFF	TGTGCCAGCAGTTACTGGCAGGGCTCCGGGGAGCTGTTTTTT
TRBV6-1	TRBJ1-1	NA	CASSDPGMNTEAFF	TGTGCCAGCAGTGATCCCGGTATGAACACTGAAGCTTTCTTT
TRBV5-1	TRBJ2-7	TRBD1	CASSMRQGDEQYF	TGCGCCAGCAGTATGAGACAGGGCGACGAGCAGTACTTC